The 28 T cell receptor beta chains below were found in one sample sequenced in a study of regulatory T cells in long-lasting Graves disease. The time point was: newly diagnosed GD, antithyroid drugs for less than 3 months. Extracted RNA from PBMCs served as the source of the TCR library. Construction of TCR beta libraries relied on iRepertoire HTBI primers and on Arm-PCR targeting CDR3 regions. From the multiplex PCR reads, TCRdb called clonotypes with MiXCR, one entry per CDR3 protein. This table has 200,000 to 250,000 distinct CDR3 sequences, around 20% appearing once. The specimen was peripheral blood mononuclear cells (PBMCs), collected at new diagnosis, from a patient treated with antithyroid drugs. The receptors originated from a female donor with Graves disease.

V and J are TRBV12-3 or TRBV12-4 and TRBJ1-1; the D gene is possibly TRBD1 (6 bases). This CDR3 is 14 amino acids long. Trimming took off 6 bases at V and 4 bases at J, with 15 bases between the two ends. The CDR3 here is CASRISTGATEAFF. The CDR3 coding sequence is TGTGCCAGCAGAATCTCGACAGGCGCCACTGAAGCTTTCTTT.

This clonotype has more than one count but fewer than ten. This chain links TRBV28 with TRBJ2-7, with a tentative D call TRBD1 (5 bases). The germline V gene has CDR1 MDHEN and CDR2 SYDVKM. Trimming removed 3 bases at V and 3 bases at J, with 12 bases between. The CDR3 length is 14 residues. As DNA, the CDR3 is TGTGCCAGCAGTTTTATGGACATATACTACGAGCAGTACTTC. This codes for CASSFMDIYYEQYF.

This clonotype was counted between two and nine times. CDR3 DNA: TGTGCCAGCAGCGTTGAGGCAGGGCCTATGAACACTGAAGCTTTCTTT. Translating it yields CASSVEAGPMNTEAFF. The chain employs TRBV9 and TRBJ1-1, with D possibly TRBD1 on 5 matching bases. The CDR3 is made up of 16 amino acids. Looked up from germline, CDR1 is SGDLS and CDR2 is YYNGEE. The ends were cut back, 2 bases at V and 0 bases at J, with 14 bases in the middle.

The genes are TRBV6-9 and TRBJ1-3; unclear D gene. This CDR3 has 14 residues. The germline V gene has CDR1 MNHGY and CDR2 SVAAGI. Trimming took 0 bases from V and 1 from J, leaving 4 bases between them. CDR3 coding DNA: TGTGCCAGCAGTTATTCAGGGTCTGGAAACACCATATATTTT. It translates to CASSYSGSGNTIYF.

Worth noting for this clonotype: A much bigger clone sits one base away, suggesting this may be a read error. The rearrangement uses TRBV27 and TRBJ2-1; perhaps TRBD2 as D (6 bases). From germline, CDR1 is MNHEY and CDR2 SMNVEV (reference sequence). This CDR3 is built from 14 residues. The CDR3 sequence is CASSPRRGKETQHF. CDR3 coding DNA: TGTGCCAGCTCCCCGAGGAGGGGAAAAGAGACCCAGCACTTC.

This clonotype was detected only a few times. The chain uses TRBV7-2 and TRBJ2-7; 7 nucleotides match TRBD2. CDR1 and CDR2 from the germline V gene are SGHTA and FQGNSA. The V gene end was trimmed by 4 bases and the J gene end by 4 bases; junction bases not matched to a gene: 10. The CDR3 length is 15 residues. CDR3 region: CASSSMATGGYEQYF. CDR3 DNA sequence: TGTGCCAGCAGCTCCATGGCGACCGGGGGGTACGAGCAGTACTTC.

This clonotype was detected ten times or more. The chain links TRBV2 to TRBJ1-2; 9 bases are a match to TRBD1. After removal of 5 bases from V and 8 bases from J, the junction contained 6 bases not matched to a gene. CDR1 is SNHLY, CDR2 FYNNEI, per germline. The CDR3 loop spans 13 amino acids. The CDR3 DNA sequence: TGTGCCAGCAGTAAACAGGGGGCTGAGGGCTACACCTTC. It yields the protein CASSKQGAEGYTF.

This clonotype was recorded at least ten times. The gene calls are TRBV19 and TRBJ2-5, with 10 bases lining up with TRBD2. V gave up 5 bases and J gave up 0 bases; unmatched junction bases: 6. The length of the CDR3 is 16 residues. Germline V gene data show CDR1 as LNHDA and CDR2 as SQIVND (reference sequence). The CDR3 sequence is CASSPQRGGHQETQYF. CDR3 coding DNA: TGTGCCAGTAGTCCCCAGCGGGGGGGCCACCAAGAGACCCAGTACTTC.

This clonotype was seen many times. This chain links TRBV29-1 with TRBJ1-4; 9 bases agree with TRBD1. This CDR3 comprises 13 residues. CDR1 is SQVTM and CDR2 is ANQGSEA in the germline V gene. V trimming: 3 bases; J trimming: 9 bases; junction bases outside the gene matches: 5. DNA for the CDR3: TGCAGCGTTGACCCGGGACAGGGTCAAAAACTGTTTTTT. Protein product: CSVDPGQGQKLFF.

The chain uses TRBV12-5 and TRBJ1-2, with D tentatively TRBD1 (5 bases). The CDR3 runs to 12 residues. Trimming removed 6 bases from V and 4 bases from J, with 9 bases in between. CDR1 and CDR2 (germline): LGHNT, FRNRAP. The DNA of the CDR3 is TGTGCTAGTGGGGAGGGACTCTATGGCTACACCTTC. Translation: CASGEGLYGYTF.

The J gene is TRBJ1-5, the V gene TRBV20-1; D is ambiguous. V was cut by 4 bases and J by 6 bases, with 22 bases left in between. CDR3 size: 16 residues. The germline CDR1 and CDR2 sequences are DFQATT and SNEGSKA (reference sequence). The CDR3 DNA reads TGCAGTGCTAAAAAACCCGGGATCCCCGGCGGTCAGCCCCAGCATTTT. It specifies CSAKKPGIPGGQPQHF.

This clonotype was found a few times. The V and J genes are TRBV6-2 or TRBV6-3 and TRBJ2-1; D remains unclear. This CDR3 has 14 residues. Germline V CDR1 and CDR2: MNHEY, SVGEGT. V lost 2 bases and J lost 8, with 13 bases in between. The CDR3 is CASSYGTAKDEQFF. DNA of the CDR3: TGTGCCAGCAGTTACGGTACGGCGAAGGATGAGCAGTTCTTC.

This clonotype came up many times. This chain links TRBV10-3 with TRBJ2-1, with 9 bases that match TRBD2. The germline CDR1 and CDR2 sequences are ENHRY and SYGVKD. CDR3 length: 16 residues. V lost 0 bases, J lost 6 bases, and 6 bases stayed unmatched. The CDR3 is CAISESGGGAPNEQFF. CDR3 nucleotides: TGTGCCATCAGTGAGTCGGGCGGGGGGGCCCCCAATGAGCAGTTCTTC.

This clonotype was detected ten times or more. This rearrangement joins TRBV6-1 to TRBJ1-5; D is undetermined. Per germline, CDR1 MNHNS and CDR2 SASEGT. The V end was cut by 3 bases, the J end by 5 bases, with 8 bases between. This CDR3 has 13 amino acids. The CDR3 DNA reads TGTGCCAGCAGTGACTTCCCGTATCAGCCCCAGCATTTT. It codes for CASSDFPYQPQHF.

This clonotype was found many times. In nucleotides, the CDR3 is TGTGCCAGCGCCTGGGGCAGGGGGGATTCACCCCTCCACTTT. Translated, it gives CASAWGRGDSPLHF. The chain uses TRBV28 and TRBJ1-6, with TRBD1 identical over 7 bases. The germline CDR1 and CDR2 sequences are MDHEN and SYDVKM. Germline trimming cut 8 bases from V and 8 bases from J; bases unmatched to any gene: 9. The CDR3 sequence is 14 residues long.

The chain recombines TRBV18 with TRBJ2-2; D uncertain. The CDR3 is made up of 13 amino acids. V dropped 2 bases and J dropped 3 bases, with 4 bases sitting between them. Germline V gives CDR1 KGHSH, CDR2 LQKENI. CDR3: CASSPTDTGELFF. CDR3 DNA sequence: TGTGCCAGCTCACCAACCGACACCGGGGAGCTGTTTTTT.

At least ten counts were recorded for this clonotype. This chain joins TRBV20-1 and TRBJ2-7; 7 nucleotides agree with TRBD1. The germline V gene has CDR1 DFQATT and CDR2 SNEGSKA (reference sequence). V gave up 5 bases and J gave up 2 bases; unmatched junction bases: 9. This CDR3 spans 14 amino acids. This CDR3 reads CSAVQGTEAYEQYF. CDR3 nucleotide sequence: TGCAGTGCTGTCCAGGGGACAGAGGCCTACGAGCAGTACTTC.

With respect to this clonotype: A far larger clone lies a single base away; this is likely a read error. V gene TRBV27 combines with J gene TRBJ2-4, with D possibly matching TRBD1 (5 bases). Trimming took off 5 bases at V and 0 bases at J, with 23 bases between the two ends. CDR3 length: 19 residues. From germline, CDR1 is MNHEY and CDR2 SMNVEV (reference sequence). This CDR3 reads CASSDLGRVRVLAKNIQYF. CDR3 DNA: TGTGCCAGCAGTGATTTAGGCAGGGTGCGCGTCCTAGCCAAAAACATTCAGTACTTC.

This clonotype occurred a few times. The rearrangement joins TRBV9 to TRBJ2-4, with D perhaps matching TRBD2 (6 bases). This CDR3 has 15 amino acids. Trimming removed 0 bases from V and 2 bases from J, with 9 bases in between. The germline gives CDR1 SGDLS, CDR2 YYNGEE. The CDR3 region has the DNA TGTGCCAGCAGCGTAGAGGAGGGAACCAAAAACATTCAGTACTTC. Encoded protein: CASSVEEGTKNIQYF.

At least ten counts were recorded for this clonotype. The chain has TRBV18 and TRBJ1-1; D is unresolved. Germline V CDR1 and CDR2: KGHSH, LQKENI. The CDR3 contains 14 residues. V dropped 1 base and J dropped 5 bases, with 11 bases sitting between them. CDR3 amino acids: CASSPQKGWTEAFF. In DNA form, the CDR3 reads TGTGCCAGCTCACCACAGAAAGGTTGGACTGAAGCTTTCTTT.

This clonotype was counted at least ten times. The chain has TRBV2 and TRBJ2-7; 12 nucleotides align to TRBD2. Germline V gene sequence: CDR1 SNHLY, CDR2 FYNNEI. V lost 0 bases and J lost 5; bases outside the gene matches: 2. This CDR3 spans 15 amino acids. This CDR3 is CASSEATSGSHEQYF. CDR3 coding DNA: TGTGCCAGCAGTGAAGCGACTAGCGGGAGTCACGAGCAGTACTTC.

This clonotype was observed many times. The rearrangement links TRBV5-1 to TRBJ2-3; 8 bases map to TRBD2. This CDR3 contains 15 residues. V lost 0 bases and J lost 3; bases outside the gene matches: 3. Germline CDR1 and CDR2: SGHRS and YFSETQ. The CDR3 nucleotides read TGCGCCAGCAGCTTGGTTGCTAGCGGGACAGATACGCAGTATTTT. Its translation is CASSLVASGTDTQYF.

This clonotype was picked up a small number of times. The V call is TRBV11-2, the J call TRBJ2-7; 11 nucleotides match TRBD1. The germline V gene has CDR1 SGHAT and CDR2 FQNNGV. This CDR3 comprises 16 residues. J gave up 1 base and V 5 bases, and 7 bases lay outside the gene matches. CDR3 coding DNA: TGTGCCAGCAGCCGCGGGACAGGGGGTCAATCCTACGAGCAGTACTTC. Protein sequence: CASSRGTGGQSYEQYF.

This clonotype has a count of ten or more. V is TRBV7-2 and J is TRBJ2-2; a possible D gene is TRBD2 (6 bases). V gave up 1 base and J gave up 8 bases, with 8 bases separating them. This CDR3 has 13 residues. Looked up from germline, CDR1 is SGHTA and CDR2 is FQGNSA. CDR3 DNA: TGTGCCAGCAGCTTAGTGGCGGGGGGGGAGCTGTTTTTT. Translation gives CASSLVAGGELFF.

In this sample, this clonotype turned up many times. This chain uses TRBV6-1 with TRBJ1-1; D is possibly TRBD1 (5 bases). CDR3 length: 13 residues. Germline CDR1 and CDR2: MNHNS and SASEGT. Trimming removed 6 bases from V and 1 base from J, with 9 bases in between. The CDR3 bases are TGTGCCAGCAGGACAGATCCGAACACTGAAGCTTTCTTT. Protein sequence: CASRTDPNTEAFF.

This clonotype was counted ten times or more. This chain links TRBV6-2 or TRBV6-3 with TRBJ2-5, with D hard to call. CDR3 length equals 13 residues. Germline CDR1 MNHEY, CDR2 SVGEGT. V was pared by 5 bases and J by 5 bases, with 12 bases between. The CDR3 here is CASSPNYGETQYF. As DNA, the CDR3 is TGTGCCAGCAGTCCGAACTACGGGGAGACCCAGTACTTC.

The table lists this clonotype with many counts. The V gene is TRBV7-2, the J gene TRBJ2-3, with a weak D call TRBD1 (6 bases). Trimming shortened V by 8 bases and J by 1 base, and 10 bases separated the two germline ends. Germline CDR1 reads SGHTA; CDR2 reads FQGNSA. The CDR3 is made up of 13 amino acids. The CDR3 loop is CASGSGGTDTQYF. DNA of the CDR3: TGTGCCAGCGGATCAGGGGGCACAGATACGCAGTATTTT.

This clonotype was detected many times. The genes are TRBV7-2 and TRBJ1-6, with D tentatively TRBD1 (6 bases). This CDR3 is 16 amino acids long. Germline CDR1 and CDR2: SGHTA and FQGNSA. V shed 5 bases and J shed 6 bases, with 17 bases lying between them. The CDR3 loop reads CASSPSGGTLNSPLHF. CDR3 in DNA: TGTGCCAGCAGCCCTTCGGGAGGGACACTTAATTCACCCCTCCACTTT. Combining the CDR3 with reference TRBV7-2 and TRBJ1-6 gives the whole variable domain GAGVSQSPSNKVTEKGKDVELRCDPISGHTALYWYRQSLGQGLEFLIYFQGNSAPDKSGLPSDRFSAERTGGSVSTLTIQRTQQEDSAVYLCASSPSGGTLNSPLHFGNGTRLTVT.